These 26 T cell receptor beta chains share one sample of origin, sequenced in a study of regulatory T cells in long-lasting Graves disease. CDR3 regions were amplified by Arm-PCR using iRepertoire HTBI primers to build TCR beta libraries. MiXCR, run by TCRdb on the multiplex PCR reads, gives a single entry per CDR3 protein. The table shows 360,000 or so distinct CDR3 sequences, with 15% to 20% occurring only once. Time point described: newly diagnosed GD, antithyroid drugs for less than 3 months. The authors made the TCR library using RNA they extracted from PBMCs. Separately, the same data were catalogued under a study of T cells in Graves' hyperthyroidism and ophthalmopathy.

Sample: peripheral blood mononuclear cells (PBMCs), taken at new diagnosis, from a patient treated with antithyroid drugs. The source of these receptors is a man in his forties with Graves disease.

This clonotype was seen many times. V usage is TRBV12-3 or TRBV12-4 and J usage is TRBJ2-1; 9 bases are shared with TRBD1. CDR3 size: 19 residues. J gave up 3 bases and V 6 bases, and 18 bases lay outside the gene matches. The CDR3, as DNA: TGTGCCAGCAGCGCATCTAACAGGGGGCGCTTTTTAAGCTACAATGAGCAGTTCTTC. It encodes CASSASNRGRFLSYNEQFF.

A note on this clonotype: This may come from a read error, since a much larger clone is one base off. CDR3 loop: CASSLGSAGDEKLVF. CDR3 coding DNA: TGTGCCAGCAGTTTGGGGTCGGCAGGAGATGAAAAACTGGTTTTT. The rearrangement links TRBV28 to TRBJ1-4; unclear D gene. This CDR3 has 15 amino acids. CDR1 is MDHEN, CDR2 SYDVKM, per germline.

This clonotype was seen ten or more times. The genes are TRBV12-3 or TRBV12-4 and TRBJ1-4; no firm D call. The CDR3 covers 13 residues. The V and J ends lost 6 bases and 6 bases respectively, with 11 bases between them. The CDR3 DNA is TGTGCCAGCAGGCCGACGGTTTATGAAAAACTGTTTTTT. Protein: CASRPTVYEKLFF.

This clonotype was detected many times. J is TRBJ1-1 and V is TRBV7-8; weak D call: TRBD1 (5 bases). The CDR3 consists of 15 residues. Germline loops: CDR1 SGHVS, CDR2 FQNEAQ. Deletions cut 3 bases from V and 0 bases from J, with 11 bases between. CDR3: CASSLEGPMNTEAFF. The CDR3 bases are TGTGCCAGCAGCTTGGAGGGACCGATGAACACTGAAGCTTTCTTT.

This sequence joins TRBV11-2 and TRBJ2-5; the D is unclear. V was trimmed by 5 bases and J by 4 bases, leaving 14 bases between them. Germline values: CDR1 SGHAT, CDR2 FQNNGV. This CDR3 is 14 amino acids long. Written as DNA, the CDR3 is TGTGCCAGCAGCCCCACGAGGACGGGAGAGACCCAGTACTTC. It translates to CASSPTRTGETQYF.

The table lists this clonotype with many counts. CDR3 bases: TGTGCCAGCAGCGTAGAGGGCTCTCTCGGGAACACTGAAGCTTTCTTT. Amino acids: CASSVEGSLGNTEAFF. The rearrangement joins TRBV9 to TRBJ1-1; D not certain. The CDR3 consists of 16 residues. The V gene lost 0 bases and the J gene lost 1 base, with 13 bases spanning the gap. From germline, CDR1 is SGDLS and CDR2 YYNGEE.

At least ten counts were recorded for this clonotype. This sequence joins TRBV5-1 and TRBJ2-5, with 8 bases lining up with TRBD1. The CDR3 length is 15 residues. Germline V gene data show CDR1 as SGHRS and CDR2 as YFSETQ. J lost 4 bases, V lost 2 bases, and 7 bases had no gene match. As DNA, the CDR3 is TGCGCCAGCAGCTTTGGCCAGGGGGCATCAGAGACCCAGTACTTC. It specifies CASSFGQGASETQYF.

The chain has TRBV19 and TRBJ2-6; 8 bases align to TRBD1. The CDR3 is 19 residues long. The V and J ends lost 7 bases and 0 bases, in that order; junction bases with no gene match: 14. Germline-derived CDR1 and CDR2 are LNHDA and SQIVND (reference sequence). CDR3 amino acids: CASTPWTGTLLSGANVLTF. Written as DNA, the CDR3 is TGTGCCAGTACCCCCTGGACAGGGACCCTCCTCTCTGGGGCCAACGTCCTGACTTTC. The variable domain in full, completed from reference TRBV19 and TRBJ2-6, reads DGGITQSPKYLFRKEGQNVTLSCEQNLNHDAMYWYRQDPGQGLRLIYYSQIVNDFQKGDIAEGYSVSREKKESFPLTVTSAQKNPTAFYLCASTPWTGTLLSGANVLTFGAGSRLTVL.

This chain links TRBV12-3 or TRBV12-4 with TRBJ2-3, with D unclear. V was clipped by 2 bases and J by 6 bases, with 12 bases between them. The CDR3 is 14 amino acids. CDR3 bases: TGTGCCAGCAGTTTATGGCACCCATCGGATACGCAGTATTTT. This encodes CASSLWHPSDTQYF.

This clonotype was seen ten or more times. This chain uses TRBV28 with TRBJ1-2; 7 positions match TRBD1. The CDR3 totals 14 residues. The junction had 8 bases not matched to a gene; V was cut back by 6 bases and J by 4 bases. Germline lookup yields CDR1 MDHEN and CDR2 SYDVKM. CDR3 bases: TGTGCCAGCAGGTTGGGGGGACAGCGCTATGGCTACACCTTC. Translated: CASRLGGQRYGYTF.

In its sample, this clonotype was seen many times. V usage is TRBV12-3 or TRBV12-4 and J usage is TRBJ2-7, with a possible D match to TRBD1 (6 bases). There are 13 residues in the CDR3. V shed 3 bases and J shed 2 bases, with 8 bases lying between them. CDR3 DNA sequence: TGTGCCAGCAGTTTCAGGACAGCCTACGAGCAGTACTTC. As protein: CASSFRTAYEQYF.

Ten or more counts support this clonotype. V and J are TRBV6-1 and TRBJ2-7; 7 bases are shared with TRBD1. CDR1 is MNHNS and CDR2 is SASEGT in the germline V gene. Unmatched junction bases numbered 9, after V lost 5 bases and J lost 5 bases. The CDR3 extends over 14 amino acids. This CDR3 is CASSPGTAIDEQYF. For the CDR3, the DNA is TGTGCCAGCAGTCCCGGGACAGCGATTGACGAGCAGTACTTC.

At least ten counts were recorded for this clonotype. CDR3 region: CASSPQRGSNEQFF. The CDR3 region has the DNA TGTGCCAGCAGCCCTCAGCGGGGGTCCAATGAGCAGTTCTTC. The rearrangement links TRBV7-2 to TRBJ2-1; 8 bases are shared with TRBD2. V lost 5 bases to trimming and J lost 6 bases; unmatched junction nucleotides: 6. The CDR3 extends over 14 amino acids. The germline V gene has CDR1 SGHTA and CDR2 FQGNSA.

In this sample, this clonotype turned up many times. As DNA, the CDR3 is TGTGCCAGCTCACCACCTTCGAGAGACGGCCAAGAGACCCAGTACTTC. Translated: CASSPPSRDGQETQYF. The chain combines TRBV18 with TRBJ2-5, with D unclear. Germline loops: CDR1 KGHSH, CDR2 LQKENI. Trimming stripped 0 bases from V and 1 base from J, with 12 bases between. The CDR3 is made up of 16 amino acids.

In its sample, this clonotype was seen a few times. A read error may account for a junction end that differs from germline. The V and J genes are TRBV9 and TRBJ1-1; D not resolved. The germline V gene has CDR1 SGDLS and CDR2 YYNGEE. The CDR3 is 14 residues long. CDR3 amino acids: CASSVGQANTEALF. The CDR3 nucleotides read TGTGCCAGCAGCGTAGGCCAGGCTAACACTGAAGCTCTCTTT. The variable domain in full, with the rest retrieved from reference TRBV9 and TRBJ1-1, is DSGVTQTPKHLITATGQRVTLRCSPRSGDLSVYWYQQSLDQGLQFLIQYYNGEERAKGNILERFSAQQFPDLHSELNLSSLELGDSALYFCASSVGQANTEALFGQGTRLTVV.

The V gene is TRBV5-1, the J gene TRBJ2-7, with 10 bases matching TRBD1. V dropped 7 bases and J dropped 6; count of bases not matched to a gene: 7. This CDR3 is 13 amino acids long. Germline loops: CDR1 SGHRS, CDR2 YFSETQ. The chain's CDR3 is CASQGTGESEQYF. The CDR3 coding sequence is TGCGCCAGCCAGGGGACAGGGGAATCCGAGCAGTACTTC.

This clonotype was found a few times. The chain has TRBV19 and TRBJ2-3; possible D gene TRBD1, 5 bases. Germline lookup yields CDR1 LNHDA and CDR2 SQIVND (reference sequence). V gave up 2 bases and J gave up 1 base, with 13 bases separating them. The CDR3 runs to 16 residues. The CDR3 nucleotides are TGTGCCAGTAGTATATTGGCTCTAGGGGGCACAGATACGCAGTATTTT. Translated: CASSILALGGTDTQYF.

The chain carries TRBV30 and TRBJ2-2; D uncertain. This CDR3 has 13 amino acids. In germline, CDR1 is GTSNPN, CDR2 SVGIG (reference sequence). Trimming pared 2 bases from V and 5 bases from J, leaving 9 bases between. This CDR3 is CAWSFYRTGELFF. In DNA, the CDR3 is TGTGCCTGGAGTTTTTACCGAACCGGGGAGCTGTTTTTT.

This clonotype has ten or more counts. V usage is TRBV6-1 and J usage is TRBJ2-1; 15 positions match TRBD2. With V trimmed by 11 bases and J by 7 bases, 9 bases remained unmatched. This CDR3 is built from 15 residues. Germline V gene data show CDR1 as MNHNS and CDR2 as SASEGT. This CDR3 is CASRGLAGGINEQFF. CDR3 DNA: TGTGCCTCGCGGGGACTAGCGGGGGGTATTAATGAGCAGTTCTTC.

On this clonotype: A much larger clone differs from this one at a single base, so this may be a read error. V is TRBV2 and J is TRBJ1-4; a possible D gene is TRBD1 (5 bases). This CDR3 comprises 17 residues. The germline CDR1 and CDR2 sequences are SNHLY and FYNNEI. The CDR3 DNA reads TGTGCCAGCAGTTTTTTTCAGGGAATAGCAACTAATGGAAAACTGTTTTTT. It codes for CASSFFQGIATNGKLFF.

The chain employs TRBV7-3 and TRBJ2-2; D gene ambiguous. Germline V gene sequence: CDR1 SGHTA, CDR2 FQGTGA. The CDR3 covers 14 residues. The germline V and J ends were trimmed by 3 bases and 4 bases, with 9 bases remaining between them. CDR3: CASSLGTPTGELFF. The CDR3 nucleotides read TGTGCCAGCAGCTTGGGCACCCCCACCGGGGAGCTGTTTTTT.

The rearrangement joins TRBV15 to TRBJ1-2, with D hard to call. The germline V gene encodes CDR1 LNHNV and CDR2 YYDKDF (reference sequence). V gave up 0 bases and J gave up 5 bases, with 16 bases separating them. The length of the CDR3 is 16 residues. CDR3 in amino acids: CATSRDRRPLRYGYTF. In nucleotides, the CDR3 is TGTGCCACCAGCAGAGATCGGCGGCCACTGCGGTATGGCTACACCTTC.

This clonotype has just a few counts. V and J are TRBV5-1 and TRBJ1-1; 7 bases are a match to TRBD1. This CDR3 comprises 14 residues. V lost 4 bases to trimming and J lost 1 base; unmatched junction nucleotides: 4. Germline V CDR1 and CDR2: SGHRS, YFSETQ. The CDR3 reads CASSVYRGNTEAFF. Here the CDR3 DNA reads TGCGCCAGCAGCGTTTACAGGGGGAACACTGAAGCTTTCTTT.

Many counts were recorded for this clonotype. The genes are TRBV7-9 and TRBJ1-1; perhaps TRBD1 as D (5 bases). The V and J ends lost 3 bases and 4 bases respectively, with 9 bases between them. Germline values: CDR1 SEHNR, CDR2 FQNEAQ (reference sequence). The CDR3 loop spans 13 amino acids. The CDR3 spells CASSFKGRTEAFF. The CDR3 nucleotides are TGTGCCAGCAGCTTTAAGGGGCGCACTGAAGCTTTCTTT. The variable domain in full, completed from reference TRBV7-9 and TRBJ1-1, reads DTGVSQNPRHKITKRGQNVTFRCDPISEHNRLYWYRQTLGQGPEFLTYFQNEAQLEKSRLLSDRFSAERPKGSFSTLEIQRTEQGDSAMYLCASSFKGRTEAFFGQGTRLTVV.

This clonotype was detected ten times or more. In nucleotides, the CDR3 is TGTGCCAGCCTCGGGGTCAACACAGATACGCAGTATTTT. It translates to CASLGVNTDTQYF. The chain links TRBV6-2 or TRBV6-3 to TRBJ2-3; D might be TRBD2 (5 bases). The CDR3 consists of 13 residues. Germline V gene lookup returns CDR1 MNHEY and CDR2 SVGEGT. V lost 8 bases and J lost 2, with 11 bases in between.

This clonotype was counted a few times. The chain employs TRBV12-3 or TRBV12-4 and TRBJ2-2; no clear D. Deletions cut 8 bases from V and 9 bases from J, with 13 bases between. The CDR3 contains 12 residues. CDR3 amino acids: CASGSVSRELFF. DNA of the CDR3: TGTGCCAGCGGAAGTGTAAGCCGGGAGCTGTTTTTT.